The 8 T cell receptor beta chains presented below share a single source sample, sequenced in a study of OX40 agonist ivuxolimab in advanced cancers. Clones were read by immunoSEQ multiplex PCR, and TCRdb kept only the in-frame ones, dropping some. The table shows approximately 59,000 clones, with about nine tenths occurring only once. The sample here was CD4+ or CD8+ T cells sorted from blood, taken in a trial of the OX40 agonist ivuxolimab. Receptors were obtained from an adult with an advanced solid tumor such as melanoma, head and neck, liver or kidney cancer.

The rearrangement joins TRBV7-2 to TRBJ2-3, with 9 bases lining up with TRBD2. CDR1 and CDR2 from the germline V gene are SGHTA and FQGNSA. The CDR3 has 16 amino acids. V gave up 2 bases and J gave up 6 bases; unmatched junction bases: 9. The CDR3 protein is CASSLRVAGARDTQYF. The DNA for the CDR3 is TGTGCCAGCAGCTTACGGGTAGCGGGAGCTCGTGATACGCAGTATTTT.

The genes are TRBV27 and TRBJ2-3; D is perhaps TRBD1 (6 bases). V lost 5 bases and J lost 2, with 17 bases in between. The germline V gene has CDR1 MNHEY and CDR2 SMNVEV (reference sequence). The CDR3 runs 16 residues. The CDR3 DNA sequence: TGTGCCAGCAGTCGCCCCGGGACACTACCCACAGATACGCAGTATTTT. This gives the protein CASSRPGTLPTDTQYF.

The chain has TRBV28 and TRBJ1-1; D is unclear. Germline values: CDR1 MDHEN, CDR2 SYDVKM. CDR3 length equals 12 residues. V dropped 3 bases and J dropped 8 bases, with 10 bases sitting between them. Here the CDR3 DNA reads TGTGCCAGCAGTTTTAGGGATCCAGAAGCTTTCTTT. Amino acid sequence: CASSFRDPEAFF.

The J gene is TRBJ2-2, the V gene TRBV30, with D uncertain. The germline V gene has CDR1 GTSNPN and CDR2 SVGIG (reference sequence). The V end lost 5 bases, the J end lost 3 bases, and 13 bases lay between the germline ends. This CDR3 spans 14 amino acids. The CDR3 here is CAWGHGYDTGELFF. In DNA form, the CDR3 reads TGTGCCTGGGGGCACGGGTATGACACCGGGGAGCTGTTTTTT.

Remarks on this clone: A read error may account for a junction end that differs from germline. V gene TRBV5-6 combines with J gene TRBJ1-6; unclear D gene. The length of the CDR3 is 12 residues. The V gene's germline CDR1 is SGHDT and CDR2 YYEEEE. CDR3 bases: TGTGCCAGCAGCTCCGGCCTTACTGTCTTTACTTTT. The encoded protein is CASSSGLTVFTF.

The V and J genes are TRBV30 and TRBJ2-1; 10 bases line up with TRBD2. Germline V gene sequence: CDR1 GTSNPN, CDR2 SVGIG (reference sequence). J gave up 6 bases and V 2 bases, and 4 bases lay outside the gene matches. There are 14 residues in the CDR3. The CDR3 here is CAWSRTSGINEQFF. The CDR3 bases are TGTGCCTGGAGTAGAACTAGCGGGATCAATGAGCAGTTCTTC.

The chain combines TRBV7-9 with TRBJ2-1; the match to TRBD2 covers 10 bases. The CDR3 runs 16 residues. The germline CDR1 and CDR2 sequences are SEHNR and FQNEAQ (reference sequence). V lost 1 base and J lost 0; bases outside the gene matches: 0. The chain's CDR3 is CASSLVAGGSYNEQFF. Written as DNA, the CDR3 is TGTGCCAGCAGCTTAGTAGCGGGAGGCTCCTACAATGAGCAGTTCTTC.

The V and J genes are TRBV6-5 and TRBJ1-1; 7 positions match TRBD1. CDR1 and CDR2 (germline): MNHEY, SVGAGI. The junction had 7 bases not matched to a gene; V was cut back by 6 bases and J by 3 bases. This CDR3 is 14 amino acids long. The CDR3 DNA follows: TGTGCCAGCAGGAGACAGGGTTTGGACACTGAAGCTTTCTTT. Its protein is CASRRQGLDTEAFF.